These 9 T cell receptor beta chains originate from one sample sequenced in a study of molecular identifiers for immune sequencing clone quantification. TCRdb ran MiXCR on the PCR reads and lists one entry per CDR3 protein. Counted here are over 600,000 distinct CDR3 sequences, around 20% occurring once; the ten biggest clones make up under 0.95%. Sequencing used naive CD8+ T cells from blood, with Jurkat cell RNA spiked in. Subset here: FACS-sorted CD8+CD4-CCR7+CD45RA+ naive T cells. The receptors shown here come from a human donor in good health. Some libraries in this study had Jurkat cell RNA spiked in.

About this clonotype itself: A much larger clone sits a single nucleotide away, making a read error possible. The chain recombines TRBV4-3 with TRBJ1-5, with D possibly matching TRBD1 (5 bases). The CDR3 runs to 15 residues. V was clipped by 1 base and J by 5 bases, with 12 bases between them. CDR1 is LGHNA and CDR2 is YSLEER in the germline V gene. CDR3 amino acids: CASSQVYGADQPQHF. As DNA, the CDR3 is TGCGCCAGCAGCCAAGTATACGGGGCTGATCAGCCCCAGCATTTT.

This clonotype was counted at least ten times. V gene TRBV27 combines with J gene TRBJ2-3; D unclear. The V gene lost 5 bases and the J gene lost 6 bases, with 6 bases spanning the gap. The CDR3 sequence is 11 residues long. Germline V gives CDR1 MNHEY, CDR2 SMNVEV (reference sequence). Here the CDR3 reads CASSRLDTQYF. The CDR3 coding sequence is TGTGCCAGCAGTCGACTTGATACGCAGTATTTT.

In regard to this clonotype: A much larger clone lies a single base off, so this may be a read error. V usage is TRBV7-9 and J usage is TRBJ2-3; D is unresolved. Germline CDR1 reads SEHNR; CDR2 reads FQNEAQ (reference sequence). The CDR3 runs 14 residues. V was cut by 8 bases and J by 2 bases, with 14 bases left in between. The CDR3 reads CASAEDAFTDTQYF. DNA of the CDR3: TGTGCCAGCGCAGAGGACGCATTCACAGATACGCAGTATTTT.

This clonotype was detected a few times. J is TRBJ1-2 and V is TRBV9; 10 bases align to TRBD1. CDR1 and CDR2 from the germline V gene are SGDLS and YYNGEE. The CDR3 has 16 amino acids. V trimming: 0 bases; J trimming: 6 bases; junction bases outside the gene matches: 8. CDR3 amino acids: CASSVEWTGGTDGYTF. CDR3 nucleotides: TGTGCCAGCAGCGTAGAATGGACAGGGGGGACCGATGGCTACACCTTC.

This clonotype was detected many times. The chain links TRBV6-2 or TRBV6-3 to TRBJ1-2, with D unclear. The CDR3 contains 14 residues. V lost 5 bases and J lost 8, with 18 bases in between. The germline CDR1 and CDR2 sequences are MNHEY and SVGEGT. The CDR3 region has the DNA TGTGCCAGCAGTACAGCCTTCAGGATCGTAGGCTACACCTTC. Translation gives CASSTAFRIVGYTF.

Remarks on this clonotype: A much larger clone lies one base from this, so it may be a read error. The V call is TRBV5-1, the J call TRBJ1-2; TRBD1 might be the D (5 bases). Germline V gene data show CDR1 as SGHRS and CDR2 as YFSETQ. The CDR3 length is 14 residues. CDR3 region: CVSSLGVFNYGYTF. CDR3 coding DNA: TGCGTCAGCAGCTTGGGGGTTTTTAACTATGGCTACACCTTC.

This clonotype was picked up one time. This sequence joins TRBV4-1 and TRBJ1-1; unclear D gene. Germline values: CDR1 MGHRA, CDR2 YSYEKL. This CDR3 has 13 amino acids. V shed 3 bases and J shed 7 bases, with 12 bases lying between them. The CDR3 here is CASSQSVLLEAFF. The CDR3 coding sequence is TGCGCCAGCAGCCAGAGTGTGCTACTTGAAGCTTTCTTT.

This clonotype was observed at least ten times. V usage is TRBV7-8 and J usage is TRBJ2-1; 9 nucleotides agree with TRBD1. CDR3 length: 16 residues. The germline V gene has CDR1 SGHVS and CDR2 FQNEAQ. Trimming removed 5 bases from V and 1 base from J; junction bases left unmatched: 6. In nucleotides, the CDR3 is TGTGCCAGCAGCCCACAGGGGGCTAGTTCCTACAATGAGCAGTTCTTC. Protein sequence: CASSPQGASSYNEQFF.

This clonotype appeared a few times. The chain links TRBV2 to TRBJ2-7; no clear D. CDR3 length: 11 residues. Germline V lookup: CDR1 SNHLY, CDR2 FYNNEI. Trimming removed 7 bases from V and 4 bases from J, with 8 bases in between. CDR3: CASNQAYEQYF. Here the CDR3 DNA reads TGTGCCAGCAACCAAGCGTACGAGCAGTACTTC.